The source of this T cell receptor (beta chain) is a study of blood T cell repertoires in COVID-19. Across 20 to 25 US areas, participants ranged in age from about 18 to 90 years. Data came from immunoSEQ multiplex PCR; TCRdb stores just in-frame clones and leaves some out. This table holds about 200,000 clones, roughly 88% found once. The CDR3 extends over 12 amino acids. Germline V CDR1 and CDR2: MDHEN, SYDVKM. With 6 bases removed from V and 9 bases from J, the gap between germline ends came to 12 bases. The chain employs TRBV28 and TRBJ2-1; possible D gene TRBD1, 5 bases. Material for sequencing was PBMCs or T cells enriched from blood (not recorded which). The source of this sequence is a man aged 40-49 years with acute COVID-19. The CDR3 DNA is TGTGCCAGCAGGACAGTTTTAGGTGAGCAGTTCTTC. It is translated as CASRTVLGEQFF.